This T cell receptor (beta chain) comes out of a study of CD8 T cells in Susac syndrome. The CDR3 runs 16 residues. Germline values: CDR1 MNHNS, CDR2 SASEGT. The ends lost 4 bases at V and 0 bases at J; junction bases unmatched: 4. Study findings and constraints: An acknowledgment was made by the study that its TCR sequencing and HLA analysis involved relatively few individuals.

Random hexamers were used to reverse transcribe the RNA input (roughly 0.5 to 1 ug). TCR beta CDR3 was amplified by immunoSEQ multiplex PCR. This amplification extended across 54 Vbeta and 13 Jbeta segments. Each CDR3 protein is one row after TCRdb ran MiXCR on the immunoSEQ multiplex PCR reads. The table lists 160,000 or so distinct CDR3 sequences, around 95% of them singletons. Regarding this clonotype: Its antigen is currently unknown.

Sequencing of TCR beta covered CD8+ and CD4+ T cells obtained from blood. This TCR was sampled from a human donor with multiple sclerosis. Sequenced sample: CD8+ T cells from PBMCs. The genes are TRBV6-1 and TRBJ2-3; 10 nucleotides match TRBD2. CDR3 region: CASSGLAGASTDTQYF. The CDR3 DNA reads TGTGCCAGCAGTGGGCTAGCGGGAGCTAGCACAGATACGCAGTATTTT.